This TCR beta chain was profiled in a study of cytomegalovirus exposure and HLA in healthy donors (dated by TCRdb to 2015 to 2018). Study-level background: An earlier analysis of 587 of the donors reported about 280 Gb of sequence data and about 120 million unique TCR beta sequences obtained from about 180 million T cells. A later analysis re-examined previously published TCR beta repertoires from more than 600 donors and added high-resolution HLA genotyping to investigate patterns of TCR occurrence. An early release covering roughly 640 HLA-typed donors comprised approximately 300 gigabases of sequencing data and tens of millions of unique TCR sequences. High-throughput TCR immunosequencing, statistical association of individual TCRs with disease status, and machine learning were combined to predict cytomegalovirus infection status. Typing coverage differed by locus: A, B, C, DRB1 and DQB1 were typed in about 620-630 donors, DQA1 in roughly 510, DPA1 in 600 to 610, and DPB1 in just under 490. Donor age, sex, ethnicity and CMV serostatus were collected together with the repertoire data. Rather than using new phenotypic data, the later analysis identified candidate immune exposures from TCR beta sequences and from how often those sequences occurred across donors. Four or five DR-DQ haplotypes were handled as single units for association and clustering because linkage in the cohort was strong. An earlier analysis of about 620 of the donors applied high-throughput TCR beta sequencing to assess whether each TCR beta V gene segment acted as functional or pseudogenic. A later genetic analysis used genome-wide SNP genotypes for about 60% of the roughly 700 donors, treating that subset as a discovery cohort. Among almost 400 genotyped donors of the cohort, an average of 235,054 unique TCR beta nucleotide sequences were sequenced per donor, around a sixth of them non-productive. The study profiled the T cell repertoires of 500 to 800 subjects by immunosequencing and related them to cytomegalovirus serostatus. Every repertoire in the discovery cohort had been generated on one and the same sequencing platform. Besides the first cohort of roughly 700 subjects, a separate validation cohort made up of 120 different subjects was used. The genetic ancestry cluster associated with self-reported Caucasian donors included roughly 84% of the roughly 380 genotyped donors. The study aimed to test whether signatures of past pathogen exposure could be identified by cataloging public T cell receptors. Class I and class II HLA loci were covered by the typing at four-digit resolution. Broad study findings and their caveats: In this cohort, only TCR beta chains were sequenced, and detectable features were limited by the absence of alpha or paired-chain data. Three of the identified cytomegalovirus-associated TCR beta chains were confirmed in vitro to be specific for cytomegalovirus antigens. According to a later analysis, TCR association rates differed among HLA loci, with DRB1 alleles showing the most associated TCRs and HLA-C alleles showing the fewest. The study gave a list of around 170 TCR beta chains associated with cytomegalovirus. The classifier was reported to diagnose cytomegalovirus status with high specificity and sensitivity in both the original cohort and the validation cohort. Approximately 18 rarely observed V segments, including chromosome 9 orphons, were excluded from the earlier analysis of several hundred of the donors because counts were too low. In a later analysis, over 15,000 TCR beta sequences were associated with specific HLA alleles at a false discovery rate of 0.05. The sequencing pipeline was judged likely to have produced a cluster of highly shared sequence variants as a technical artifact. Across donors, most TCR sequences were observed very rarely, whereas some public TCRs were present in many individuals. A later genetic analysis associated a missense DCLRE1C variant with V-gene and J-gene trimming of TCR beta chains, and an independent cohort replicated the association. The authors suggested that the approach could potentially be extended to other disease states and immunological phenotypes. Immune exposure information for the cohort was limited to CMV serostatus. HLA typing was unavailable for some donors at each locus, so association tests used only the typed subset. The 87-base-pair reads could not distinguish some IMGT-functional V segments, including TRBV6-2 and TRBV6-3, so those segments were excluded. In an earlier analysis of some 550 of the donors, most TCR beta V segments were observed in productive rearrangements about 87% or about 30% of the time, broadly matching IMGT annotations. According to a later analysis, most CMV-associated TCR beta chains appeared to be HLA-restricted, and the HLA associations seemed to be driven largely by CMV exposure. Correlated functional status among segregating V segments might be attributable to linkage disequilibrium, but an unknown experimental factor could not be ruled out. Assigning TCR associations to individual alleles was difficult when HLA alleles, especially DR and DQ, strongly co-occurred. In a later analysis, several top co-occurrence clusters were reported to appear linked to parvovirus B19, influenza, CMV and Epstein-Barr virus. A later analysis found that HLA-associated TCR beta chains were more clonally expanded and had lower generation probabilities than equally common non-associated chains. A further reported finding was that TCR beta sequences accurately predicted the HLA-A and HLA-B alleles for most subjects in the first cohort. According to a later genetic analysis, donors in an Asian-associated ancestry cluster had fewer N-insertions in productive TCRs than the approximately 630-donor mean. Sequencing depth was assumed to be roughly uniform across donors in the presence/absence analyses, though that assumption may not hold.

In total, approximately 610 healthy bone marrow donors made up the cohort. At the time of sampling, all cohort members were nominally healthy, though unrecorded immune exposures were likely present. The donor tested CMV seropositive, placing the donor among the 290 or so seropositive members of the cohort. A peripheral blood sample was collected from each donor, and TCR beta sequencing was performed on peripheral blood mononuclear cells. Genomic DNA extraction from the blood cell samples was performed with the Qiagen DNeasy Blood Extraction Kit. Looking up the germline V gene (reference sequence) yields CDR1 SGHAT and CDR2 FQDESV. Spanning cysteine to phenylalanine, the CDR3 consists of 14 amino acids. The DNA shown is the 42-base CDR3, in frame from base 1. At the junction V is shortened by 9 bases and J by 1 base, with 15 bases in between. This clone appeared once. What antigen it recognizes has not been identified. Per-base quality was not reported, and no clone a single base away is much larger than it.

Library preparation used the immunoSEQ multiplex PCR assay. A mixture of 60 forward primers for TCR Vbeta segments and 13 reverse primers for TCR Jbeta segments was used in the multiplex PCR. A multiplex PCR assay on genomic DNA amplified the CDR3 region of rearranged TCR beta genes. On the Illumina HiSeq System, the amplified TCR beta libraries were sequenced as 87-base-pair reads. Processing in the source paper ran as follows. In a later analysis, some 80 million unique TCR beta chains were counted across the 500 to 850 repertoires, and about 10 million of these chains were shared by at least two donors. Raw reads were error-corrected and collapsed into unique sequences with a nearest-neighbor algorithm that merged closely related sequences to remove PCR and sequencing errors. Alignment of CDR3 sequences to IMGT reference sequences was used to assign V, D and J gene segments. Each retained sequence needed at least a six-nucleotide match to both a V gene segment and a J gene segment. A rearrangement counted as productive if the CDR3 had no stop codons and remained in frame with V and J, and every other rearrangement counted as non-productive. Following IMGT convention, CDR3 was defined as the stretch from the second conserved V-encoded cysteine up to the conserved J-encoded phenylalanine. Sequences without an unambiguous match to a single V gene segment were excluded from the earlier analysis of several hundred of the donors. In an earlier analysis of approximately 550 of the donors, V segments were called functional above 56.7% productive rearrangements and were called segregating when the between-donor standard deviation exceeded 5%. To diagnose cytomegalovirus status from the catalog of TCR beta chain sequences, a statistical classification framework was built. In a later analysis, TCR nucleotide sequences were compared against IMGT/GENE-DB human TR gene sequences so that V and J genes could be assigned. The TCRdist pipeline was used in a later analysis to assign CDR3 sequences and most-parsimonious VDJ recombination scenarios. In a later analysis, each TCR beta chain was defined by its CDR3 amino acid sequence together with its V-gene family, and reads without a unique V-gene family were excluded. To address suspected cross-contamination and a sequencing artifact, a later analysis removed under 600 highly shared, low-generation-probability nucleotide sequences. In a later analysis, a clonal expansion index was calculated for each public chain from normalized within-repertoire ranks of inferred template counts. In a later analysis, generation probabilities were computed with a VDJ recombination model fitted to out-of-frame rearrangements, and the resulting probabilities were checked against IGoR. In a later analysis, hypergeometric tests were used to score TCR-TCR, TCR-HLA and TCR-CMV co-occurrence, with a repertoire-size bias correction applied to TCR pairs. A later analysis estimated false discovery rates by permuting HLA or CMV assignments 20 times. A later analysis grouped co-occurring TCRs with DBSCAN, adding TCRdist sequence similarity when clustering within HLA-allele-positive subsets. For co-occurrence clustering, repertoires with fewer than 30,000 or more than 120,000 public chains were excluded, along with five repertoires with anomalous nucleotide sharing. TCRdb stores this immuneACCESS table with in-frame sequences only. Part of the clones is absent; in the studies checked, under half of the shortfall reflects unresolved V genes, and no reason is known for the rest. V and J calls and clone size are copied from that table; D and trimming were computed from the DNA. The sample table holds 200,000 to 250,000 clones, of which about 80% were seen once. Around 5.7% of the sample belongs to the ten largest clones.

The chain is made from TRBV11-1 and TRBJ1-1; 5 matching bases give a weak D call of TRBD1. The sequenced sample was PBMCs. The sequence was obtained from a woman in her 40s in good health and CMV-seropositive. This receptor has the CDR3 CASTPNRGNTEAFF. In nucleotide form, the sequence is TGTGCCAGTACGCCGAATAGGGGGAACACTGAAGCTTTCTTT.